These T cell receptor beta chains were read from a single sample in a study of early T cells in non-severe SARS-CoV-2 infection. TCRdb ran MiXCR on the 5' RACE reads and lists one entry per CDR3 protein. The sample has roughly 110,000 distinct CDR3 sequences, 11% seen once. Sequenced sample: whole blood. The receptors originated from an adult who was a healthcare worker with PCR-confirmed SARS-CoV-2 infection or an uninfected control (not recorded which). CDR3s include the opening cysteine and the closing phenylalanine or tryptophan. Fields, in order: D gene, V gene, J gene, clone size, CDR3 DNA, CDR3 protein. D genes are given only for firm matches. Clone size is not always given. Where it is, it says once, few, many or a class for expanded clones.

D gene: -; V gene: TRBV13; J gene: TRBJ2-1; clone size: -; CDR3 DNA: TGTGCCAGCAGCTTCCTAGCGTATGAGCAGTTCTTC; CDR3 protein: CASSFLAYEQFF
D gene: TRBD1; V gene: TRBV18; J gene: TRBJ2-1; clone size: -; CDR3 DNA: TGTGCCAGCTCACCTCGGGACAGGGGCGACAATGAGCAGTTCTTC; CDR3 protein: CASSPRDRGDNEQFF
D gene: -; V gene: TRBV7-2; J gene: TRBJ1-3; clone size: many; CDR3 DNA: TGTGCCAGCAGCTTGGACGGCCGATCGGGAAACACCATATATTTT; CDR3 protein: CASSLDGRSGNTIYF
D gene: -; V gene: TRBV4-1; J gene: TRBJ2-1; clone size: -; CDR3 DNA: TGCGCCAGCAGGCAGTTTACGGGCCTCGGAAATGAGCAGTTCTTC; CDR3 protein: CASRQFTGLGNEQFF
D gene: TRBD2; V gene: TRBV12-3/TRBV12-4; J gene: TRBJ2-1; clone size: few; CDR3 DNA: TGTGCCAGCAGTATAGCGGGATTTACGTTCTTC; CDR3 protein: CASSIAGFTFF
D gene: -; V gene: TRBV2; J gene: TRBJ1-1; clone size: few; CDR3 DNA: TGTGCCGGAACGGCTTACATGAACACTGAAGCTTTCTTT; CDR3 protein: CAGTAYMNTEAFF
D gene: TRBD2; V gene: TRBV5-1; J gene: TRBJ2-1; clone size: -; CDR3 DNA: TGCGCCAGCAAGGAACAGGGACTAGCGAGCAACTTCAATGAGCAGTTCTTC; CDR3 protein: CASKEQGLASNFNEQFF
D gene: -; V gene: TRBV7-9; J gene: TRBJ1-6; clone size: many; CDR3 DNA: TGTGCCAGCAGTGAAGAGAGCTCCTATAATTCACCCCTCCACTTT; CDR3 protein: CASSEESSYNSPLHF
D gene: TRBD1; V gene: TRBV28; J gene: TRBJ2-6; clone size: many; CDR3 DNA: TGTGCCAGCAGTCCAAACAGGGGGGAGGCCAACGTCCTGACTTTC; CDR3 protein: CASSPNRGEANVLTF
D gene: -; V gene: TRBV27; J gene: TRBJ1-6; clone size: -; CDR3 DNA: TGTGCCAGCAGGGTTCAACAGGGAAGCTCCTATAATTCACCCCTCCACTTT; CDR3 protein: CASRVQQGSSYNSPLHF
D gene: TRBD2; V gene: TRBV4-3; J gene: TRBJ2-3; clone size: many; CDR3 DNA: TGCGCCAGCAGCCAAGGCTTATCGGGGACGGGAGGACCCGCTAATACGCAGTATTTT; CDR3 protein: CASSQGLSGTGGPANTQYF
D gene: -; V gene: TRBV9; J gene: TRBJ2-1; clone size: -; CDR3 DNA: TGTGCCAGCAGCGTAGCGTCCCTCTCCTACAATGAGCAGTTCTTC; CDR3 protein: CASSVASLSYNEQFF
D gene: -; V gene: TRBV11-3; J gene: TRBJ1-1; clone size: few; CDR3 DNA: TGTGCCAGCAGCCAGGGGATGAACACTGAAGCTTTCTTT; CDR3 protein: CASSQGMNTEAFF
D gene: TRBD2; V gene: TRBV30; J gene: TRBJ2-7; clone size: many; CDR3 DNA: TGTGCCTGGAATCGACCTAGCGGGAGGTCCTACGAGCAGTACTTC; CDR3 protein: CAWNRPSGRSYEQYF
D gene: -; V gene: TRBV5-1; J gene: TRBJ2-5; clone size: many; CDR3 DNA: TGCGCCAGCAGCTTGGAACCGGGTCCCCAAGAGACCCAGTACTTC; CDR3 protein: CASSLEPGPQETQYF
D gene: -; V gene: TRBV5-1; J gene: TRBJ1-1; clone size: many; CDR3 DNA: TGCGCCAGCAAGGGACCGGGGTGGACTGAAGCTTTCTTT; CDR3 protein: CASKGPGWTEAFF
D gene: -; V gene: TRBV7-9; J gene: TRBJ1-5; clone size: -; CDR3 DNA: TGTGCCAGCAGCTTAGACGGGTTCGGCAATCAGCCCCAGCATTTT; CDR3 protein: CASSLDGFGNQPQHF
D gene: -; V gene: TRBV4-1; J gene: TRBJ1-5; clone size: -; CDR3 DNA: TGCGCCAGCAGCCAATTGGGACTTCAGGGTCAGCCCCAGCATTTT; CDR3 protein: CASSQLGLQGQPQHF
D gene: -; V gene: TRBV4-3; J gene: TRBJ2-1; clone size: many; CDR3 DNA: TGCGCCAGCAGCCAAGATCTCTTCCGCAGATCTTACAATGAGCAGTTCTTC; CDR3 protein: CASSQDLFRRSYNEQFF
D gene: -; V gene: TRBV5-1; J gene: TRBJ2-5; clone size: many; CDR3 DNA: TGCGCCAGCAGCCAGGGATCGGTGGAGACCCAGTACTTC; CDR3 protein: CASSQGSVETQYF
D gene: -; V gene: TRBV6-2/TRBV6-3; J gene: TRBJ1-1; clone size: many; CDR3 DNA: TGTGCCAGCAGTGGACCCAGGACTGGGGCTTTCTTT; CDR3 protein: CASSGPRTGAFF
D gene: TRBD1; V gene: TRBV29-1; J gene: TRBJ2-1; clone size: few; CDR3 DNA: TGCAGCGTTACAGGGGGCACCAGCTCCTACAATGAGCAGTTCTTC; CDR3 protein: CSVTGGTSSYNEQFF